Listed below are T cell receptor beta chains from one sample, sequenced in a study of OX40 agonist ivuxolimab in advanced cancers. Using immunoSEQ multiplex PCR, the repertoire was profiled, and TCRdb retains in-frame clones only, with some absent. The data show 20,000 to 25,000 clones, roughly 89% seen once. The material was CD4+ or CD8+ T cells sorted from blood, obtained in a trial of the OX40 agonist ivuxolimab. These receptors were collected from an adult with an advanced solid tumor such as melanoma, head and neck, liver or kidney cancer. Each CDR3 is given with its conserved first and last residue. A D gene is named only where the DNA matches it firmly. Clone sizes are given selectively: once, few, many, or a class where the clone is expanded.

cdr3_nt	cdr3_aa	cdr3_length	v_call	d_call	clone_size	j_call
TGTGCCAGCAGCGCGACAGGGGAGAGGACTGAAGCTTTCTTT	CASSATGERTEAFF	14	TRBV9	TRBD1	NA	TRBJ1-1
TGTGCCAGCAGTGACTCGAAATTGGGAGCCGGTACGCAGTATTTT	CASSDSKLGAGTQYF	15	TRBV6-4	NA	NA	TRBJ2-3
TGTGCCAGCAGTGTGGGGGGCGCGGGTAATGAAAAACTGTTTTTT	CASSVGGAGNEKLFF	15	TRBV25-1	NA	NA	TRBJ1-4
TGCGCCAGCAGCCAAGGTCACGGACAGGGCTCTGGAAACACCATATATTTT	CASSQGHGQGSGNTIYF	17	TRBV4-3	TRBD1	NA	TRBJ1-3
TGTGCCAGCAGTTTTCAGGGTCACGGGGAGCTGTTTTTT	CASSFQGHGELFF	13	TRBV27	NA	few	TRBJ2-2
TGTGCCAGCAGTGTTAAATCCGGAGCCTACGAGCAGTACTTC	CASSVKSGAYEQYF	14	TRBV2	NA	NA	TRBJ2-7
TGTGCCAGTAGTATCCGTCGAGGGAGGCCTGAAGCTTTCTTT	CASSIRRGRPEAFF	14	TRBV19	NA	few	TRBJ1-1
TGTGCCAGCAGCTCCGGGACCCCCAATGGTTTCTTT	CASSSGTPNGFF	12	TRBV7-2	NA	NA	TRBJ1-1
TGTGCCATCAGGACAGGGGAGTACGAGCAGTACTTC	CAIRTGEYEQYF	12	TRBV10-3	TRBD1	NA	TRBJ2-7
TGCGCCAGCAGTCAGTCGGGACTACCCACCGGGGAGCTGTTTTTT	CASSQSGLPTGELFF	15	TRBV10-1	TRBD2	NA	TRBJ2-2
TGTGCCAGCAGTTCCTCGGGACACCTGAACACTGAAGCTTTCTTT	CASSSSGHLNTEAFF	15	TRBV6-5	NA	NA	TRBJ1-1
TGTGCCAGCAGTCACGACTACAGGGGCAATGAGCAGTTCTTC	CASSHDYRGNEQFF	14	TRBV6-5	TRBD1	NA	TRBJ2-1
TGTGCCAGCAGCTTCGCTAGCTCCTACGAGCAGTACTTC	CASSFASSYEQYF	13	TRBV7-2	NA	NA	TRBJ2-7
TGTGCCAGCAGTCCCGAAGCGGGGTTCGGTGGCTACACCTTC	CASSPEAGFGGYTF	14	TRBV6-1	NA	NA	TRBJ1-2
TGTGCCAGCAGCTTGAGTCAGTACCAAGAGACCCAGTACTTC	CASSLSQYQETQYF	14	TRBV11-3	NA	NA	TRBJ2-5
TGTGCCAGCAGTCCGGGACTAGCGGAATCCTACAATGAGCAGTTCTTC	CASSPGLAESYNEQFF	16	TRBV27	TRBD2	NA	TRBJ2-1
TGTGCCAGCAGCTTGGCAAGAGACAATGAGCAGTTCTTC	CASSLARDNEQFF	13	TRBV5-4	NA	NA	TRBJ2-1
TGTGCCAGCAGTTTCGCGGCTGGTGCATCCTCCTACGAGCAGTACTTC	CASSFAAGASSYEQYF	16	TRBV27	NA	few	TRBJ2-7
TGTGCCAGCAGGCCTGGGGGTTCCCTCTCCTACGAGCAGTACTTC	CASRPGGSLSYEQYF	15	TRBV11-2	NA	medium-sized	TRBJ2-7
TGTGCCATCAGCCTACAAACAACTAATGAAAAACTGTTTTTT	CAISLQTTNEKLFF	14	TRBV10-3	NA	NA	TRBJ1-4
TGTGCCAGCAGTCCCTCGGAGAATTCACCCCTCCACTTT	CASSPSENSPLHF	13	TRBV7-3	NA	few	TRBJ1-6